A single sample is the source of the 28 T cell receptor beta chains below, sequenced in a study of blood T cell repertoires in COVID-19. The assay was immunoSEQ multiplex PCR, and TCRdb's table has in-frame clones only and misses some. The sample shows fewer than 200,000 clones, around four fifths of them seen only once. The sample taken for sequencing was PBMCs or T cells enriched from blood (not recorded which). These receptors all stem from a woman in her forties or fifties in a cohort exposed to, infected with or recovered from COVID-19 (not recorded which).

This clone was detected only once. The V and J genes are TRBV10-1 and TRBJ2-3; D perhaps matches TRBD2 (5 bases). V was trimmed by 2 bases and J by 0 bases, leaving 12 bases between them. CDR1 and CDR2 (germline): WNHNN, SYGVQD (reference sequence). This CDR3 is 16 amino acids long. This CDR3 is CASSEESGLSTDTQYF. The DNA of the CDR3 is TGCGCCAGCAGTGAGGAGAGCGGACTGAGCACAGATACGCAGTATTTT.

The chain couples TRBV19 to TRBJ2-7; TRBD2 aligns across 10 bases. This CDR3 is built from 16 residues. V lost 5 bases, J lost 2 bases, and 9 bases stayed unmatched. Germline V gene data show CDR1 as LNHDA and CDR2 as SQIVND (reference sequence). This CDR3 reads CASSGASGGPTYEQYF. CDR3 nucleotides: TGTGCCAGTAGTGGCGCTAGCGGGGGTCCGACCTACGAGCAGTACTTC.

The CDR3 region is CASSSRPGNPTEAFF. CDR3 nucleotides: TGCGCCAGCAGCTCCCGGCCAGGCAACCCCACTGAAGCTTTCTTT. J is TRBJ1-1 and V is TRBV5-1; no clear D. Trimming took 3 bases from V and 4 from J, leaving 16 bases between them. CDR1 and CDR2 from the germline V gene are SGHRS and YFSETQ. There are 15 residues in the CDR3.

This clone was counted a single time. CDR3 bases: TGTGCCAGCAGTTACGGTCGCGGGGGGAACACCGGGGAGCTGTTTTTT. It codes for CASSYGRGGNTGELFF. The chain uses TRBV6-6 and TRBJ2-2, with 7 bases matching TRBD2. The length of the CDR3 is 16 residues. V lost 2 bases to trimming and J lost 1 base; unmatched junction nucleotides: 4. Looked up from germline, CDR1 is MNHNY and CDR2 is SVGAGI (reference sequence).

V is TRBV5-1 and J is TRBJ2-1; 8 bases are shared with TRBD1. Germline lookup yields CDR1 SGHRS and CDR2 YFSETQ. This CDR3 comprises 16 residues. V was clipped by 3 bases and J by 0 bases; unmatched bases: 5. The CDR3 sequence is CASSWTGSSSYNEQFF. The CDR3 nucleotides are TGCGCCAGCAGCTGGACAGGGTCCAGCTCCTACAATGAGCAGTTCTTC.

The genes are TRBV30 and TRBJ1-1; 9 bases map to TRBD1. The CDR3 sequence is 13 residues long. Trimming cost V 4 bases and J 6 bases; bases outside gene matches: 6. Per germline, CDR1 GTSNPN and CDR2 SVGIG (reference sequence). DNA for the CDR3: TGTGCCTGGAACACAGGGGGCGATCCTGAAGCTTTCTTT. Translated: CAWNTGGDPEAFF.

The chain employs TRBV9 and TRBJ2-1, with 9 bases aligning to TRBD2. CDR3 length: 17 amino acids. V trimming: 0 bases; J trimming: 0 bases; junction bases outside the gene matches: 4. CDR1 is SGDLS and CDR2 is YYNGEE in the germline V gene. As DNA, the CDR3 is TGTGCCAGCAGCGTAGTCGGCGGGAGGGCCTCCTACAATGAGCAGTTCTTC. It translates to CASSVVGGRASYNEQFF.

The V gene is TRBV29-1, the J gene TRBJ1-1, with 8 bases matching TRBD1. The germline gives CDR1 SQVTM, CDR2 ANQGSEA. With 1 base clipped from V and 4 bases from J, the junction kept 5 bases outside the gene matches. The length of the CDR3 is 14 residues. The CDR3: CSVEGRGQGTEAFF. The DNA of the CDR3 is TGCAGCGTTGAAGGCAGGGGGCAGGGCACTGAAGCTTTCTTT.

The chain joins TRBV7-3 to TRBJ2-3; 12 nucleotides match TRBD1. CDR1 is SGHTA, CDR2 FQGTGA, per germline. CDR3 length: 17 amino acids. V lost 5 bases to trimming and J lost 4 bases; unmatched junction nucleotides: 10. The CDR3 nucleotides are TGTGCCAGCAGCCAAAACGCCGGGACAGGGGGCTCAGATACGCAGTATTTT. Translation: CASSQNAGTGGSDTQYF. Based on the CDR3 plus reference TRBV7-3 and TRBJ2-3, the full variable domain is GAGVSQTPSNKVTEKGKYVELRCDPISGHTALYWYRQSLGQGPEFLIYFQGTGAADDSGLPNDRFFAVRPEGSVSTLKIQRTERGDSAVYLCASSQNAGTGGSDTQYFGPGTRLTVL.

The V gene is TRBV11-1, the J gene TRBJ2-5; 12 positions match TRBD2. CDR3 length equals 15 residues. Germline V gives CDR1 SGHAT, CDR2 FQDESV (reference sequence). V was clipped by 4 bases and J by 5 bases; unmatched bases: 5. The CDR3 DNA sequence: TGTGCCAGCAGCTCTAGCGGGGGGGATTCCGAGACCCAGTACTTC. Translated, it gives CASSSSGGDSETQYF.

Only a few counts were recorded for this clone. The chain carries TRBV9 and TRBJ2-5; a weak D match, TRBD2 (6 bases). CDR3 length: 16 amino acids. V lost 3 bases and J 9 bases, leaving 24 bases between the germline ends. CDR1 is SGDLS, CDR2 YYNGEE, per germline. This chain's CDR3 is CASSAGVPGLGEAQYF. CDR3 DNA: TGTGCCAGCAGCGCAGGAGTGCCGGGACTGGGGGAGGCCCAGTACTTC. The full variable domain, in which reference TRBV9 and TRBJ2-5 provide the parts outside the CDR3, is DSGVTQTPKHLITATGQRVTLRCSPRSGDLSVYWYQQSLDQGLQFLIQYYNGEERAKGNILERFSAQQFPDLHSELNLSSLELGDSALYFCASSAGVPGLGEAQYFGPGTRLLVL.

V is TRBV7-9 and J is TRBJ1-4; tentative D call: TRBD1 (6 bases). V was clipped by 11 bases and J by 5 bases, with 21 bases between them. The CDR3 runs to 15 residues. In germline, CDR1 is SEHNR, CDR2 FQNEAQ (reference sequence). CDR3 region: CAGTKTSTGNEKLFF. DNA for the CDR3: TGTGCCGGCACAAAAACCAGTACAGGGAATGAAAAACTGTTTTTT.

The genes are TRBV19 and TRBJ1-5; 8 bases map to TRBD1. Trimming cost V 6 bases and J 3 bases; bases outside gene matches: 7. The CDR3 spans 15 residues. The germline CDR1 and CDR2 sequences are LNHDA and SQIVND (reference sequence). Written as DNA, the CDR3 is TGTGCCAGTAGCCCTGACAGGGGCGTCAATCAGCCCCAGCATTTT. It is translated as CASSPDRGVNQPQHF.

The chain carries TRBV9 and TRBJ1-3, with 8 bases aligning to TRBD1. CDR3 length equals 15 residues. Trimming took 4 bases from V and 4 from J; bases not matched to a gene: 7. Germline V gene data show CDR1 as SGDLS and CDR2 as YYNGEE. CDR3 in DNA: TGTGCCAGCAGCCTCCGGACAGGGTCAGGAAACACCATATATTTT. Encoded protein: CASSLRTGSGNTIYF.

The rearrangement links TRBV28 to TRBJ1-2; 12 positions agree with TRBD1. CDR1 and CDR2 from the germline V gene are MDHEN and SYDVKM. V lost 7 bases and J lost 3; bases outside the gene matches: 3. The CDR3 totals 14 residues. CDR3 loop: CASKGQGADYGYTF. The CDR3 nucleotides are TGTGCCAGCAAGGGACAGGGGGCTGACTATGGCTACACCTTC.

This sequence joins TRBV2 and TRBJ2-7; D is possibly TRBD1 (7 bases). Trimming left V 3 bases short and J 4 bases short, with 10 bases between. The CDR3 length is 13 residues. The germline V gene encodes CDR1 SNHLY and CDR2 FYNNEI. CDR3 region: CASSDRGEYEQYF. As DNA, the CDR3 is TGTGCCAGCAGTGACAGGGGGGAATACGAGCAGTACTTC.

V is TRBV7-3 and J is TRBJ1-1, with 9 nucleotides matching TRBD1. CDR3 length: 12 residues. Germline V gives CDR1 SGHTA, CDR2 FQGTGA. V lost 4 bases, J lost 11 bases, and 5 bases stayed unmatched. Here the CDR3 reads CASSSDRGVAFF. CDR3 nucleotides: TGTGCCAGCAGCTCTGACAGGGGGGTGGCTTTCTTT.

This clone has more than one count but fewer than ten. The chain is built from TRBV5-1 and TRBJ2-3, with D tentatively TRBD2 (5 bases). V dropped 5 bases and J dropped 4 bases, with 11 bases sitting between them. The CDR3 extends over 13 amino acids. Germline CDR1 SGHRS, CDR2 YFSETQ. For the CDR3, the DNA is TGCGCCAGCAGTAAACCCGGGGCAGATACGCAGTATTTT. Its protein product is CASSKPGADTQYF.

The chain carries TRBV2 and TRBJ2-5; 8 positions match TRBD1. The ends lost 2 bases at V and 3 bases at J; junction bases unmatched: 2. CDR3 length equals 14 residues. Germline V CDR1 and CDR2: SNHLY, FYNNEI. In DNA, the CDR3 is TGTGCCAGCAGTGAACGACAGGGGAAAGAGACCCAGTACTTC. Protein product: CASSERQGKETQYF.

The rearrangement links TRBV19 to TRBJ1-4; 10 positions match TRBD1. This CDR3 is 15 amino acids long. Trimming took 4 bases from V and 8 from J; bases not matched to a gene: 7. The V gene's germline CDR1 is LNHDA and CDR2 SQIVND (reference sequence). In nucleotides, the CDR3 is TGTGCCAGTAGTACCGGGACAGGGGTCAGAGAAAAACTGTTTTTT. Translating gives CASSTGTGVREKLFF.

The J gene is TRBJ2-7, the V gene TRBV29-1; D call uncertain. Looked up from germline, CDR1 is SQVTM and CDR2 is ANQGSEA. This CDR3 region has 11 residues. V was cut by 7 bases and J by 1 base, with 8 bases left in between. The CDR3 coding sequence is TGCAGCGCCCGGTTGTCCTACGAGCAGTACTTC. Amino acid sequence: CSARLSYEQYF.

The rearrangement links TRBV6-5 to TRBJ2-7; D may be TRBD2 (6 bases). The CDR3 spans 12 residues. Per germline, CDR1 MNHEY and CDR2 SVGAGI. The germline V and J ends were trimmed by 7 bases and 4 bases, with 11 bases remaining between them. For the CDR3, the DNA is TGTGCCAGCAAGGCGGGGCATTACGAGCAGTACTTC. Its translation is CASKAGHYEQYF.

V usage is TRBV9 and J usage is TRBJ1-2; D perhaps matches TRBD1 (5 bases). The CDR3 spans 17 residues. The germline V gene has CDR1 SGDLS and CDR2 YYNGEE. V was shortened by 0 bases and J by 2 bases, with 17 bases between the two germline ends. The CDR3 DNA is TGTGCCAGCAGCGTAGGGGAGGGGACGGTGTCAAACTATGGCTACACCTTC. This encodes CASSVGEGTVSNYGYTF.

The genes are TRBV28 and TRBJ1-6; TRBD1 aligns across 10 bases. The CDR3 spans 15 residues. J gave up 10 bases and V 6 bases, and 9 bases lay outside the gene matches. The V gene's germline CDR1 is MDHEN and CDR2 SYDVKM. The CDR3 is CASSSPGTGVSPLHF. The CDR3 nucleotides are TGTGCCAGCAGCTCCCCCGGGACAGGGGTCTCACCCCTCCACTTT. The variable domain in full, completed from reference TRBV28 and TRBJ1-6, reads DVKVTQSSRYLVKRTGEKVFLECVQDMDHENMFWYRQDPGLGLRLIYFSYDVKMKEKGDIPEGYSVSREKKERFSLILESASTNQTSMYLCASSSPGTGVSPLHFGNGTRLTVT.

The rearrangement uses TRBV19 and TRBJ1-5; D uncertain. Germline V lookup: CDR1 LNHDA, CDR2 SQIVND (reference sequence). The CDR3 covers 15 residues. V lost 3 bases, J lost 0 bases, and 9 bases lay in between. The CDR3 DNA follows: TGTGCCAGTAGTATGTCCGGAGATAGCAATCAGCCCCAGCATTTT. This codes for CASSMSGDSNQPQHF.

This chain connects TRBV27 to TRBJ2-3; 8 bases match TRBD2. The V segment lost 6 bases and the J segment 4 bases; nucleotides outside the gene matches: 6. The germline CDR1 and CDR2 sequences are MNHEY and SMNVEV (reference sequence). The CDR3 has 14 residues. This chain's CDR3 is CASRIGGASDTQYF. In nucleotides, the CDR3 is TGTGCCAGCAGGATCGGGGGGGCCTCAGATACGCAGTATTTT.

This clone was recorded only once. The chain carries TRBV4-1 and TRBJ1-6; D gene uncertain. The CDR3 spans 14 residues. The germline V gene encodes CDR1 MGHRA and CDR2 YSYEKL. The V and J ends lost 1 base and 14 bases respectively, with 15 bases between them. In nucleotides, the CDR3 is TGCGCCAGCAGCCAAGCGGTAGTCCAATTCACCCTCCACTTT. This gives the protein CASSQAVVQFTLHF.

The chain is built from TRBV29-1 and TRBJ1-1, with TRBD1 matching 7 bases. Germline V gene sequence: CDR1 SQVTM, CDR2 ANQGSEA. J lost 4 bases, V lost 2 bases, and 10 bases had no gene match. The CDR3 contains 15 residues. This CDR3 reads CSVERGEGASTEAFF. In DNA form, the CDR3 reads TGCAGCGTTGAAAGGGGAGAGGGGGCGTCCACTGAAGCTTTCTTT.